This is a list of T cell receptor beta chains from one sample in a study of blood T cells in healthy people across ages. TCRdb re-analysed the 5' RACE reads in MiXCR, keeping a single row per CDR3 protein. The profile shows about 1.1 million distinct CDR3 sequences, 35% to 40% of them singletons. Sequencing was done on a sample of blood. These receptors were obtained from a man between 18 and 29 years old in good health. Both conserved end residues are part of each CDR3. The D gene is left open where the match is weak. A clone size is listed for some rows: how often the clone was seen (once, few, many), or a class if it is expanded.

abundance	v_gene	j_gene	d_gene	CDR3aa	CDR3nt
NA	TRBV7-2	TRBJ2-1	TRBD1	CASSLGPLTGGHEQFF	TGTGCCAGCAGCTTAGGGCCACTAACAGGGGGCCATGAGCAGTTCTTC
NA	TRBV4-2	TRBJ2-1	TRBD2	CASSQGAGTSGGIEQFF	TGTGCCAGCAGCCAAGGGGCCGGGACTAGCGGGGGGATTGAGCAGTTCTTC
NA	TRBV3-1	TRBJ1-6	NA	CASSQELHSPLHF	TGTGCCAGCAGCCAAGAACTGCATTCACCCCTCCACTTT
NA	TRBV14	TRBJ2-1	NA	CASSLNSLRTAEQFF	TGTGCCAGCAGCCTAAACTCCCTAAGGACGGCTGAGCAGTTCTTC
NA	TRBV4-3	TRBJ2-1	NA	CASSQDFRVLDSSSYNEQFF	TGCGCCAGCAGCCAAGATTTCCGGGTCCTGGACAGTAGCTCCTACAATGAGCAGTTCTTC
NA	TRBV12-3/TRBV12-4	TRBJ2-6	NA	CASSRRTSGANVLTF	TGTGCCAGCAGTCGGAGGACTTCTGGGGCCAACGTCCTGACTTTC
few	TRBV20-1	TRBJ1-1	NA	CSAIDFADTEAFF	TGCAGTGCTATTGATTTTGCGGACACTGAAGCTTTCTTT
few	TRBV15	TRBJ2-1	NA	CATSRDRVTSYNEQFF	TGTGCCACCAGCAGAGACAGGGTAACATCCTACAATGAGCAGTTCTTC
few	TRBV6-5	TRBJ2-1	NA	CASSYGLGNNEQFF	TGTGCCAGCAGTTACGGCTTGGGGAACAATGAGCAGTTCTTC
many	TRBV27	TRBJ2-7	TRBD1	CASSFAGGGYEQYF	TGTGCCAGCAGCTTCGCAGGGGGCGGGTACGAGCAGTACTTC
NA	TRBV12-3/TRBV12-4	TRBJ2-3	NA	CASSLYQGSDTQYF	TGTGCCAGCAGCCTCTATCAAGGATCGGATACGCAGTATTTT
NA	TRBV9	TRBJ2-5	TRBD1	CASSAQTGGSEQYF	TGTGCCAGCAGCGCCCAAACAGGGGGTAGTGAGCAGTACTTC
many	TRBV20-1	TRBJ1-2	NA	CSATDGYGYTF	TGCAGTGCAACGGACGGCTATGGCTACACCTTC
few	TRBV3-1	TRBJ2-5	NA	CASSQGRQQETQYF	TGTGCCAGCAGCCAAGGTCGACAGCAAGAGACCCAGTACTTC
few	TRBV4-1	TRBJ2-4	NA	CASSHALDSALAKNIQYF	TGCGCCAGCAGCCACGCCTTGGACAGTGCCCTAGCCAAAAACATTCAGTACTTC
few	TRBV20-1	TRBJ2-5	NA	CSARAPDYNEQYF	TGCAGTGCTAGGGCTCCCGATTACAATGAGCAGTACTTC
few	TRBV28	TRBJ2-3	NA	CASSLKKPDTQYF	TGTGCCAGCAGTTTGAAAAAGCCGGATACGCAGTATTTT
NA	TRBV21-1	TRBJ1-3	NA	CASSKAPGQGKYGNTIYF	TGTGCCAGCAGCAAAGCCCCCGGACAGGGGAAATATGGAAACACCATATATTTT
NA	TRBV14	TRBJ1-1	TRBD1	CASSQEGTENMNTEAFF	TGTGCCAGCAGCCAAGAGGGGACAGAAAATATGAACACTGAAGCTTTCTTT
NA	TRBV6-5	TRBJ1-1	NA	CASRGQSMNTEAFF	TGTGCCAGCAGAGGACAGTCGATGAACACTGAAGCTTTCTTT
NA	TRBV29-1	TRBJ2-7	NA	CSVPGRQWSHEQYF	TGCAGCGTACCGGGACGCCAATGGTCGCACGAGCAGTACTTC
NA	TRBV20-1	TRBJ1-5	NA	CSARSGHQLQHF	TGCAGTGCTAGAAGCGGACATCAGCTCCAGCATTTT
NA	TRBV6-2/TRBV6-3	TRBJ2-7	NA	CASSYSRAGTHNEQYF	TGTGCCAGCAGTTACTCGAGGGCCGGGACTCACAATGAGCAGTACTTC